One sample yielded the 5 T cell receptor beta chains listed below, sequenced in a study of shared clonotypes between healthy human individuals. Naive CD8 cells comprised CD45RO-negative, CCR7-positively selected cells, excluding terminally differentiated effector memory CD45RA+ cells. Repertoires were generated with immunoSEQ multiplex PCR, while TCRdb's copy carries only in-frame clones and drops some. The table has over 800,000 clones, 85% to 95% seen once. Sequencing was done on a sample of naive CD8+ T cells sorted from blood. Receptor source: a man aged 25 to 45 in good health.

The gene calls are TRBV7-2 and TRBJ2-1, with 14 bases fitting TRBD2. V dropped 5 bases and J dropped 6; count of bases not matched to a gene: 0. Germline V gene lookup returns CDR1 SGHTA and CDR2 FQGNSA. The length of the CDR3 is 14 residues. The CDR3 DNA sequence: TGTGCCAGCAGCGGGACTAGCGGGAGCAATGAGCAGTTCTTC. Protein: CASSGTSGSNEQFF.

This clone came up once. The chain carries TRBV28 and TRBJ1-5; 7 bases are a match to TRBD1. J lost 1 base, V lost 1 base, and 7 bases had no gene match. CDR3 length equals 17 residues. Germline V CDR1 and CDR2: MDHEN, SYDVKM. In DNA form, the CDR3 reads TGTGCCAGCAGTTTATATCCAGGGGGTGGGAGCAATCAGCCCCAGCATTTT. This sequence encodes CASSLYPGGGSNQPQHF.

The rearrangement uses TRBV4-3 and TRBJ1-1; a weak D match, TRBD1 (5 bases). The CDR3 is made up of 17 amino acids. V lost 0 bases and J lost 0, with 14 bases in between. Germline lookup yields CDR1 LGHNA and CDR2 YSLEER. CDR3 amino acids: CASSQETGQLMNTEAFF. The DNA for the CDR3 is TGCGCCAGCAGCCAAGAAACGGGGCAGCTCATGAACACTGAAGCTTTCTTT.

As DNA, the CDR3 is TGTGCCAGCAGCGCGACCCAGGGTAATGAGCAGTTCTTC. It codes for CASSATQGNEQFF. The V gene is TRBV9, the J gene TRBJ2-1, with D possibly being TRBD1 (5 bases). V lost 3 bases and J 7 bases, leaving 11 bases between the germline ends. CDR1 and CDR2 (germline): SGDLS, YYNGEE. The CDR3 is made up of 13 amino acids.

The genes are TRBV5-8 and TRBJ2-6; D uncertain. This CDR3 region has 13 residues. V shed 4 bases and J shed 5 bases, with 7 bases lying between them. Per germline, CDR1 SGHTS and CDR2 YDEGEE. The CDR3 region is CASSPVRANVLTF. CDR3 bases: TGTGCCAGCAGCCCCGTTCGGGCCAACGTCCTGACTTTC.